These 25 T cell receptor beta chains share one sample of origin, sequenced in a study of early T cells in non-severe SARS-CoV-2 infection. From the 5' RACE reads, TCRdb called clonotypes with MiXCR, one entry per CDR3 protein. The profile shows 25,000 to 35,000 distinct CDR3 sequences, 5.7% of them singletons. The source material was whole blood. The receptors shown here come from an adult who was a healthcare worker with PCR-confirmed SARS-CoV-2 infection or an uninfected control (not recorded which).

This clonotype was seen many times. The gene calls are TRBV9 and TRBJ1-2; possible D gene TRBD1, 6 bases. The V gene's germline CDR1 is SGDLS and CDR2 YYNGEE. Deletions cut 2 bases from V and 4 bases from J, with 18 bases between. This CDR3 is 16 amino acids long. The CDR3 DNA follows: TGTGCCAGCAGCGTCTCCGGGTCTTCAGGGGCCTATGGCTACACCTTC. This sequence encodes CASSVSGSSGAYGYTF.

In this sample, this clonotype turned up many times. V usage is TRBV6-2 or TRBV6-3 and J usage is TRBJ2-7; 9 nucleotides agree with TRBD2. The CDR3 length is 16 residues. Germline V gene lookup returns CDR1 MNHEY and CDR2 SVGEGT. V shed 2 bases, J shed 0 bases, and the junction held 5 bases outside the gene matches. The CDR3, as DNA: TGTGCCAGCAGTTACAGTGATAGCGGGAGCTCCTACGAGCAGTACGTC. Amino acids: CASSYSDSGSSYEQYV.

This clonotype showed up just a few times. The CDR3 loop reads CASSFDRTSSYEQYF. The CDR3 DNA is TGTGCCAGCAGCTTTGATCGGACTAGCTCCTACGAGCAGTACTTC. The chain employs TRBV11-2 and TRBJ2-7; 7 nucleotides agree with TRBD2. Germline-derived CDR1 and CDR2 are SGHAT and FQNNGV. Trimming at V came to 3 bases and at J to 0 bases, leaving 5 bases not matched to a gene. The CDR3 length is 15 residues.

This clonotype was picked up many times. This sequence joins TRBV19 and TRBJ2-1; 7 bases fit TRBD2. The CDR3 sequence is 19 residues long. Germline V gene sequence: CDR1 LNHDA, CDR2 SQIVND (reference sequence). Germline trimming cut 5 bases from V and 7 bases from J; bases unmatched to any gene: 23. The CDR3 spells CASSSKPSGVVNGGNEQFF. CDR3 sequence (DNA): TGTGCCAGTAGTTCCAAGCCATCTGGCGTTGTCAACGGGGGGAATGAGCAGTTCTTC.

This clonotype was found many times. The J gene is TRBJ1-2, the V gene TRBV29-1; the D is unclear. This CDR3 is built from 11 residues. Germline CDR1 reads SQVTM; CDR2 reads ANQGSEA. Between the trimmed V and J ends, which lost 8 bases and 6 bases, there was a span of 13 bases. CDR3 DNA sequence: TGCAGCTCACGTCAAGGGAATGGCTACACCTTC. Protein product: CSSRQGNGYTF.

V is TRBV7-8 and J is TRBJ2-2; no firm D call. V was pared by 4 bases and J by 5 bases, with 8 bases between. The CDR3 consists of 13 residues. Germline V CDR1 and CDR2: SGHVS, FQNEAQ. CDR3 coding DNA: TGTGCCAGCAGCTCCACTCGTACCGGGGAGCTGTTTTTT. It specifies CASSSTRTGELFF. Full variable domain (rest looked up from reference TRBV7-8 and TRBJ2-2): GAGVSQSPRYKVAKRGQDVALRCDPISGHVSLFWYQQALGQGPEFLTYFQNEAQLDKSGLPSDRFFAERPEGSVSTLKIQRTQQEDSAVYLCASSSTRTGELFFGEGSRLTVL.

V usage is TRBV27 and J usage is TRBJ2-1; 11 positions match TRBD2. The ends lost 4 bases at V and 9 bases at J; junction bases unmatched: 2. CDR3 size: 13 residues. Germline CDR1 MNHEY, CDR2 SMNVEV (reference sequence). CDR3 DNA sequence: TGTGCCAGCAGTTCCGGGACTAGCGGTGAGCAGTTCTTC. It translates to CASSSGTSGEQFF.

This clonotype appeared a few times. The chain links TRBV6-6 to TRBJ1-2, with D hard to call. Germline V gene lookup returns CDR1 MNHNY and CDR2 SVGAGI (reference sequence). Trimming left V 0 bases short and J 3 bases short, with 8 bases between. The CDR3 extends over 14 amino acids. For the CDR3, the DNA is TGTGCCAGCAGTTACTCTCGCGGCGACTATGGCTACACCTTC. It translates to CASSYSRGDYGYTF.

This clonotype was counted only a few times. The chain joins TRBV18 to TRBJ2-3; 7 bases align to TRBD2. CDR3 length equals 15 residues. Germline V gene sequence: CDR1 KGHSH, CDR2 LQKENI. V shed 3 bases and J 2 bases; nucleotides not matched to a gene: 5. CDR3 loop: CASSPNLADTDTQYF. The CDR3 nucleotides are TGTGCCAGCTCACCCAATCTAGCGGACACAGATACGCAGTATTTT.

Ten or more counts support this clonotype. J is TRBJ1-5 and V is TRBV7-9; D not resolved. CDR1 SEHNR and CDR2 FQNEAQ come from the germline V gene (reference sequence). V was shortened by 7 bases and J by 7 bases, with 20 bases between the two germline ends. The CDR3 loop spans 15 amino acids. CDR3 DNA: TGTGCCAGCACCGCTGGCGTTGGGCCGGGGCAGCCCCAGCATTTT. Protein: CASTAGVGPGQPQHF.

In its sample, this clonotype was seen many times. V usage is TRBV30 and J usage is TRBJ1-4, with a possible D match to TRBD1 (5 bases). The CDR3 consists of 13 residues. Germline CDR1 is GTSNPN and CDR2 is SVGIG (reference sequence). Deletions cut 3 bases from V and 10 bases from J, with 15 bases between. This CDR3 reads CAWSAPLGGKLFF. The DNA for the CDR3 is TGTGCCTGGAGCGCTCCGTTGGGGGGAAAACTGTTTTTT.

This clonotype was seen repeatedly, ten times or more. The CDR3 coding sequence is TGTGCCAGCACCCCTAGGCGGGATGGCATTCAGTACTTC. Its translation is CASTPRRDGIQYF. The chain links TRBV12-3 or TRBV12-4 to TRBJ2-4, with D perhaps matching TRBD2 (6 bases). The CDR3 is made up of 13 amino acids. Trimming stripped 7 bases from V and 9 bases from J, with 16 bases between.

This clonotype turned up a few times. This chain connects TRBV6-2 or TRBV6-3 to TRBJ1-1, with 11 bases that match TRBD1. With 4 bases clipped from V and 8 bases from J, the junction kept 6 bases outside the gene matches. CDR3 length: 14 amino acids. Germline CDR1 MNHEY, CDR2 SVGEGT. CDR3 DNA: TGTGCCAGCAGTTTGGGACAGGGGGTTTCAGAAGCTTTCTTT. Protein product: CASSLGQGVSEAFF.

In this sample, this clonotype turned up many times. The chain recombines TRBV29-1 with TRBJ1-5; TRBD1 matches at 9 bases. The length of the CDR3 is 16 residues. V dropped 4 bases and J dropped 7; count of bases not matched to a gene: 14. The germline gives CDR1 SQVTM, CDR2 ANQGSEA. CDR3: CSVVFSWDREGQPQHF. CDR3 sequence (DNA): TGCAGCGTTGTCTTCTCTTGGGACAGGGAAGGACAGCCCCAGCATTTT.

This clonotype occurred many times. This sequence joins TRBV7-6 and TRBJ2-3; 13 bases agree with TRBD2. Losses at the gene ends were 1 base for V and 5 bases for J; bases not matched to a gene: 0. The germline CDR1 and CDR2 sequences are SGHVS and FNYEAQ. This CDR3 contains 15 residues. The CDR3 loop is CASSLGLAGGDTQYF. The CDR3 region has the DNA TGTGCCAGCAGCTTAGGACTAGCGGGAGGAGATACGCAGTATTTT.

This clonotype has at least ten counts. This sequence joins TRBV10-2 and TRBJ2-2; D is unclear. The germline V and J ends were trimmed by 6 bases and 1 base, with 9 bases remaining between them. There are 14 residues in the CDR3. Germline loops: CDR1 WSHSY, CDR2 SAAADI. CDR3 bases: TGCGCCAGCAGCAACGCAGGGAACACCGGGGAGCTGTTTTTT. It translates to CASSNAGNTGELFF.

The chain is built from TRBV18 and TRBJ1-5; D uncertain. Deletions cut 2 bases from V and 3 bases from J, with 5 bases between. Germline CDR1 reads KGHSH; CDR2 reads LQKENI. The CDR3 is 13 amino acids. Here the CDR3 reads CASSPDVNQPQHF. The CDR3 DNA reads TGTGCCAGCTCACCAGACGTCAATCAGCCCCAGCATTTT.

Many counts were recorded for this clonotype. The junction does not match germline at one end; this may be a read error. The CDR3 nucleotides are TGTGCCGGCAGCCTCTCAAAGGGACTAGCGGGAGAGGCAGATACGCAGTATTTT. It specifies CAGSLSKGLAGEADTQYF. The chain carries TRBV7-2 and TRBJ2-3, with 14 bases lining up with TRBD2. Germline loops: CDR1 SGHTA, CDR2 FQGNSA. The length of the CDR3 is 18 residues. Full variable domain (remainder filled in from reference TRBV7-2 and TRBJ2-3): GAGVSQSPSNKVTEKGKDVELRCDPISGHTALYWYRQSLGQGLEFLIYFQGNSAPDKSGLPSDRFSAERTGGSVSTLTIQRTQQEDSAVYLCAGSLSKGLAGEADTQYFGPGTRLTVL.

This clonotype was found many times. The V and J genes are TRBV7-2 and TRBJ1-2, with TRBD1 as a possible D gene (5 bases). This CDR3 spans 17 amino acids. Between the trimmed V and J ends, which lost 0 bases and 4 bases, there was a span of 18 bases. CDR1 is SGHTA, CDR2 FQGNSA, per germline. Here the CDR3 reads CASSLAPPGQGLYGYTF. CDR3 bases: TGTGCCAGCAGCTTAGCCCCCCCTGGCCAGGGACTCTATGGCTACACCTTC.

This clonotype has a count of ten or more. The CDR3 protein is CSARDLRIHEQYF. In nucleotides, the CDR3 is TGCAGTGCTAGAGATCTTAGGATCCACGAGCAGTACTTC. The chain employs TRBV20-1 and TRBJ2-7; D gene ambiguous. The length of the CDR3 is 13 residues. Looked up from germline, CDR1 is DFQATT and CDR2 is SNEGSKA (reference sequence). The V end was cut by 0 bases, the J end by 5 bases, with 11 bases between.

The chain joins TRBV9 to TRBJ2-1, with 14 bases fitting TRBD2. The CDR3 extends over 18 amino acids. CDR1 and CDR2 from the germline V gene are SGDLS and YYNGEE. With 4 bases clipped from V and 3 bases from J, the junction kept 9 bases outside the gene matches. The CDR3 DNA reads TGTGCCAGCAGCTCCAGGGGTGGGACTAGCGGGGGCTACAATGAGCAGTTCTTC. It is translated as CASSSRGGTSGGYNEQFF.

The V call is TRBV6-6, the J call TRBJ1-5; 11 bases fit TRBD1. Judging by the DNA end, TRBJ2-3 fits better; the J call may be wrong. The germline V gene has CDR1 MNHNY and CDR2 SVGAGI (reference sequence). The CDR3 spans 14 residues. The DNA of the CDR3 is TGTGCCAGCAGTAGGGGGACAGGGGGACAGCCCCAGTATTTT. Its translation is CASSRGTGGQPQYF.

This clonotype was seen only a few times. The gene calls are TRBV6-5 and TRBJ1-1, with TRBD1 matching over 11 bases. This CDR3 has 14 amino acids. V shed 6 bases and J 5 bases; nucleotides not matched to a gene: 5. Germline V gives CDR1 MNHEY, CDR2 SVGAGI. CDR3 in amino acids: CASSRGQGGTEAFF. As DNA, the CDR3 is TGTGCCAGCAGCCGGGGACAGGGGGGAACTGAAGCTTTCTTT.

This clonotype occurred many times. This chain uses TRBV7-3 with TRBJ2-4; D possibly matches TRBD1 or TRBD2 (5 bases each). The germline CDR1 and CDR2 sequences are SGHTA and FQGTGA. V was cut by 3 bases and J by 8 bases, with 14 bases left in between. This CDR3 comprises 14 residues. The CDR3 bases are TGTGCCAGCAGCTTGGGGGAGAACGCGGACATTCAGTACTTC. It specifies CASSLGENADIQYF.

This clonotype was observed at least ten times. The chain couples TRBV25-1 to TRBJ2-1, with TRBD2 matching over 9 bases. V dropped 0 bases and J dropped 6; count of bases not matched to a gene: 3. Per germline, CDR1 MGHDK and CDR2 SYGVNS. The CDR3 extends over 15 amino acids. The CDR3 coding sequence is TGTGCCAGCAGTGAATATGGTAGCGGGAGCAATGAGCAGTTCTTC. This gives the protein CASSEYGSGSNEQFF.